Presented here are 23 T cell receptor beta chains from one specimen sequenced in a study of T cell responses to AZD1222 COVID-19 vaccine. Libraries were prepared by immunoSEQ multiplex PCR; TCRdb keeps only in-frame clonotypes and omits some of them. This table has about 140,000 clones, about nine tenths appearing once. The sample here was peripheral blood, taken on day 0 of AZD1222 vaccination. The receptors shown here come from an adult in good health.

The rearrangement uses TRBV11-3 and TRBJ2-2; 7 bases line up with TRBD1. Germline values: CDR1 SGHNT, CDR2 YENEEA. There are 14 residues in the CDR3. V gave up 7 bases and J gave up 0 bases; unmatched junction bases: 2. The DNA for the CDR3 is TGTGCCAGCAAGGGACAGACGAACACCGGGGAGCTGTTTTTT. Protein sequence: CASKGQTNTGELFF.

J is TRBJ2-1 and V is TRBV19; 8 nucleotides match TRBD1. V trimming: 5 bases; J trimming: 12 bases; junction bases outside the gene matches: 12. Germline CDR1 is LNHDA and CDR2 is SQIVND (reference sequence). The CDR3 is made up of 14 amino acids. The CDR3 is CASSFGRGLRRQFF. CDR3 DNA: TGTGCCAGTAGTTTCGGCAGGGGGCTCCGTCGGCAGTTCTTC. The whole variable domain, filled in from reference TRBV19 and TRBJ2-1, reads DGGITQSPKYLFRKEGQNVTLSCEQNLNHDAMYWYRQDPGQGLRLIYYSQIVNDFQKGDIAEGYSVSREKKESFPLTVTSAQKNPTAFYLCASSFGRGLRRQFFGPGTRLTVL.

The genes are TRBV2 and TRBJ2-7, with 9 bases fitting TRBD2. Germline CDR1 SNHLY, CDR2 FYNNEI. This CDR3 has 15 residues. Trimming took 3 bases from V and 4 from J; bases not matched to a gene: 7. CDR3 bases: TGTGCCAGCAGTGAGGGTAGCGGGAGTATTTACGAGCAGTACTTC. Its protein product is CASSEGSGSIYEQYF.

The chain recombines TRBV6-5 with TRBJ2-1; TRBD1 matches 7 bases. V gave up 8 bases and J gave up 5 bases; unmatched junction bases: 12. Germline V CDR1 and CDR2: MNHEY, SVGAGI. The CDR3 has 15 residues. The CDR3 reads CASHKYDQGDNEQFF. DNA of the CDR3: TGTGCCAGCCACAAATACGACCAGGGGGACAATGAGCAGTTCTTC.

This chain uses TRBV19 with TRBJ2-7; TRBD1 aligns across 8 bases. The germline V gene encodes CDR1 LNHDA and CDR2 SQIVND (reference sequence). CDR3 length: 13 residues. Trimming took 5 bases from V and 7 from J; bases not matched to a gene: 7. The CDR3 protein is CASSRAGGWEQYF. CDR3 coding DNA: TGTGCCAGTAGTCGGGCAGGGGGCTGGGAGCAGTACTTC.

The chain joins TRBV18 to TRBJ1-5; D is unresolved. The CDR3 has 15 amino acids. Germline assignment: CDR1 KGHSH and CDR2 LQKENI. Trimming took off 0 bases at V and 8 bases at J, with 14 bases between the two ends. The CDR3 protein is CASSPPDGGREPQHF. As DNA, the CDR3 is TGTGCCAGCTCACCACCGGACGGTGGGAGAGAGCCCCAGCATTTT.

Here the CDR3 reads CASSQVRDPNAANVLTF. DNA for the CDR3: TGCGCCAGCAGCCAAGTCAGAGATCCGAACGCGGCCAACGTCCTGACTTTC. J is TRBJ2-6 and V is TRBV4-1; D is undetermined. The V gene's germline CDR1 is MGHRA and CDR2 YSYEKL. The CDR3 spans 17 residues. Trimming removed 1 base from V and 6 bases from J, with 16 bases in between.

The chain uses TRBV14 and TRBJ2-7; no definite D call. The V and J ends lost 1 base and 2 bases respectively, with 6 bases between them. The CDR3 extends over 13 amino acids. Germline V CDR1 and CDR2: SGHDN, FVKESK. CDR3 sequence (DNA): TGTGCCAGCAGCCAAGTCAGGACCTACGAGCAGTACTTC. Translated: CASSQVRTYEQYF.

The V call is TRBV12-3 or TRBV12-4, the J call TRBJ1-2, with 7 bases lining up with TRBD1. The ends lost 6 bases at V and 8 bases at J; junction bases unmatched: 6. CDR3 length: 12 residues. CDR3 nucleotides: TGTGCCAGCAGACGGGACAGACTCGGCTACACCTTC. Residues: CASRRDRLGYTF.

The CDR3 here is CASSSGPMNTQYF. CDR3 coding DNA: TGTGCCAGCAGCTCTGGACCCATGAATACGCAGTATTTT. This chain connects TRBV7-2 to TRBJ2-3; D unclear. From germline, CDR1 is SGHTA and CDR2 FQGNSA. This CDR3 is 13 amino acids long. The V end was cut by 4 bases, the J end by 7 bases, with 12 bases between. Full variable domain (rest looked up from reference TRBV7-2 and TRBJ2-3): GAGVSQSPSNKVTEKGKDVELRCDPISGHTALYWYRQSLGQGLEFLIYFQGNSAPDKSGLPSDRFSAERTGGSVSTLTIQRTQQEDSAVYLCASSSGPMNTQYFGPGTRLTVL.

The count of this clone is one. V and J are TRBV7-2 and TRBJ1-1; 8 nucleotides match TRBD1. V lost 1 base, J lost 1 base, and 8 bases stayed unmatched. The germline gives CDR1 SGHTA, CDR2 FQGNSA. This CDR3 is 17 amino acids long. The CDR3 region is CASSLGTGRGANTEAFF. CDR3 in DNA: TGTGCCAGCAGCTTAGGGACAGGGAGAGGGGCGAACACTGAAGCTTTCTTT.

This clone was seen a single time. The rearrangement links TRBV27 to TRBJ1-5, with D unclear. The V gene lost 4 bases and the J gene lost 1 base, with 14 bases spanning the gap. The CDR3 has 16 amino acids. The germline CDR1 and CDR2 sequences are MNHEY and SMNVEV (reference sequence). The CDR3 coding sequence is TGTGCCAGCAGTTACTCGGGGATTTTAAGCAATCAGCCCCAGCATTTT. Protein: CASSYSGILSNQPQHF.

The chain couples TRBV2 to TRBJ1-1; D is unclear. Germline CDR1 and CDR2: SNHLY and FYNNEI. The length of the CDR3 is 13 residues. Deletions cut 8 bases from V and 2 bases from J, with 12 bases between. The CDR3 DNA is TGTGCCAGCCACAGCACGGTAAACACTGAAGCTTTCTTT. This sequence encodes CASHSTVNTEAFF.

The chain is built from TRBV19 and TRBJ1-6, with TRBD1 as a possible D gene (5 bases). V was clipped by 5 bases and J by 7 bases, with 15 bases between them. The germline gives CDR1 LNHDA, CDR2 SQIVND (reference sequence). The CDR3 length is 15 residues. The CDR3 protein is CASSSGRWGNSPLHF. The CDR3 DNA is TGTGCCAGTAGTTCGGGGCGGTGGGGCAATTCACCCCTCCACTTT.

This clone was counted only a few times. The gene calls are TRBV11-1 and TRBJ2-7; D gene uncertain. In germline, CDR1 is SGHAT, CDR2 FQDESV (reference sequence). Deletions cut 1 base from V and 2 bases from J, with 6 bases between. This CDR3 comprises 13 residues. The CDR3 coding sequence is TGTGCCAGCAGCTTAGAGGACCCCTACGAGCAGTACTTC. It yields the protein CASSLEDPYEQYF.

The J gene is TRBJ2-7, the V gene TRBV7-8; 7 bases align to TRBD2. Losses at the gene ends were 5 bases for V and 5 bases for J; bases not matched to a gene: 9. This CDR3 is built from 14 residues. Germline assignment: CDR1 SGHVS and CDR2 FQNEAQ. CDR3 coding DNA: TGTGCCAGCAGCCCGCGACTAGCTGTACACGAGCAGTACTTC. Amino acids: CASSPRLAVHEQYF.

V gene TRBV28 combines with J gene TRBJ2-1; D not certain. Per germline, CDR1 MDHEN and CDR2 SYDVKM. Trimming removed 2 bases at V and 0 bases at J, with 5 bases between. The CDR3 spans 14 residues. The CDR3 coding sequence is TGTGCCAGCAGTTTAGCGTCCTCCTACAATGAGCAGTTCTTC. Translated, it gives CASSLASSYNEQFF.

The rearrangement uses TRBV14 and TRBJ2-7, with unresolved D. There are 12 residues in the CDR3. Germline-derived CDR1 and CDR2 are SGHDN and FVKESK. V shed 1 base and J shed 7 bases, with 8 bases lying between them. The chain's CDR3 is CASSQVNSEQYF. CDR3 in DNA: TGTGCCAGCAGCCAAGTTAACAGTGAGCAGTACTTC.

V is TRBV6-5 and J is TRBJ1-2; TRBD1 agrees at 7 bases. The trim removed 0 bases at V and 7 bases at J, leaving 5 bases unmatched. There are 14 residues in the CDR3. Per the germline V gene, CDR1 is MNHEY and CDR2 is SVGAGI. CDR3 nucleotide sequence: TGTGCCAGCAGTTACTCACGACAGGGAGTTGGCTACACCTTC. Amino acid sequence: CASSYSRQGVGYTF.

In this sample, this clone turned up many times. The V gene is TRBV7-6, the J gene TRBJ2-2; tentatively, D is TRBD1 (5 bases). The length of the CDR3 is 16 residues. The germline gives CDR1 SGHVS, CDR2 FNYEAQ. V gave up 7 bases and J gave up 5 bases, with 20 bases separating them. CDR3 nucleotide sequence: TGTGCCAGCACCCCCTTTAGGGGTCGTGATACCGGGGAGCTGTTTTTT. Translation: CASTPFRGRDTGELFF. Full variable domain (missing parts from reference TRBV7-6 and TRBJ2-2): GAGVSQSPRYKVTKRGQDVALRCDPISGHVSLYWYRQALGQGPEFLTYFNYEAQQDKSGLPNDRFSAERPEGSISTLTIQRTEQRDSAMYRCASTPFRGRDTGELFFGEGSRLTVL.

The table lists this clone with a count of one. This chain links TRBV6-6 with TRBJ1-5; unclear D gene. This CDR3 spans 16 amino acids. CDR1 and CDR2 from the germline V gene are MNHNY and SVGAGI (reference sequence). Trimming left V 0 bases short and J 0 bases short, with 9 bases between. DNA for the CDR3: TGTGCCAGCAGTTACTCACAGTTTTATAGCAATCAGCCCCAGCATTTT. This sequence encodes CASSYSQFYSNQPQHF.

The genes are TRBV4-2 and TRBJ2-5, with 11 bases fitting TRBD2. The V gene end was trimmed by 1 base and the J gene end by 2 bases; junction bases not matched to a gene: 6. This CDR3 comprises 17 residues. Germline V gene sequence: CDR1 LGHNA, CDR2 YNFKEQ. CDR3 protein: CASSQAWTSGQQETQYF. CDR3 nucleotide sequence: TGTGCCAGCAGCCAAGCCTGGACTAGCGGGCAACAAGAGACCCAGTACTTC.

This clone was counted a few times. V and J are TRBV11-2 and TRBJ2-5; D gene unclear. The germline CDR1 and CDR2 sequences are SGHAT and FQNNGV. The length of the CDR3 is 11 residues. Trimming removed 4 bases at V and 5 bases at J, with 5 bases between. The chain's CDR3 is CASSSRETQYF. The DNA for the CDR3 is TGTGCCAGCAGCTCCCGGGAGACCCAGTACTTC.